This TCR beta chain is drawn from a study of blood T cell repertoires in COVID-19 (dated by TCRdb to the early 2020s). For the study in its entirety: The collaborator samples originated in the United States, Italy and Spain and spanned the acute and convalescent phases of COVID-19. Sample metadata almost always included a de-identified subject ID, COVID-19 status, age in years and sex. The material from the prospective study consisted of cDNA or gDNA derived from T cells, B-cell-depleted T cells, or PBMCs. Where available, HLA class I and class II types were taken from metadata supplied by the sample provider and were not determined by assay-based typing. Subjects who had been exposed to COVID-19, were actively infected with it, or had recovered from it provided the deeply sampled blood TCRbeta repertoires that made up the dataset. A freely available public database, intended as a resource for researchers studying the immune response to SARS-CoV-2, is where the repertoires were released. Samples were obtained from the ongoing ImmuneRACE study (first 160 participants) and from over 1,000 subjects provided by 6 global collaborators.

Participants in the prospective study were aged roughly 18 to 89 years, lived in about two dozen United States geographic areas, and enrolled through a virtual design. In the prospective study, participants were assigned to cohorts based on the clinical history participants reported in a screening survey and a study questionnaire. In the prospective study, mobile phlebotomists collected whole blood, serum and a nasopharyngeal or oropharyngeal swab from each participant. Participants in the prospective study had the option to provide additional blood draws and questionnaires over a roughly two-month period. Before DNA extraction, prospective study blood samples were shipped either frozen or at room temperature. TCRbeta CDR3 regions were amplified from genomic DNA by means of the immunoSEQ Assay, a bias-controlled multiplex PCR. The original methods were these. The number of nucleated cells in each sample was estimated from the amplification of reference gene primers within the assay. To quantify the absolute abundance of each unique TCRbeta CDR3 rearrangement, sequence reads were collapsed and filtered. For each sample, productive Simpson clonality was calculated as the square root of Simpson's diversity index over productive rearrangements. TCRdb holds this immuneACCESS table with in-frame rearrangements only. Some clones are missing; in checked studies, unresolved V genes explain under half, and the rest has no known cause. From that table come the V and J calls and clone size; the DNA was used to work out D and trimming. This sample lists roughly 250,000 clones; roughly 86% were detected once. 3.3% of the sample comes from the top ten.

Comment on this clone: Which antigen it targets is not known. No much larger clone exists at a distance of one base, and base qualities are not known.

The research as a whole found: How much clinical and demographic metadata was included differed by source and by participant, and the metadata was provided uncurated.

The junction shows trimming of 6 bases on V and 0 bases on J, and the gene matches do not reach 3 bases of it. Looking up the germline V gene yields CDR1 SGHVS and CDR2 FNYEAQ. The CDR3 covers 17 residues, taking in both the cysteine and the phenylalanine. The read is trimmed to its CDR3 DNA, 51 bases read in frame from base 1. The sequence joins TRBV7-6 to TRBJ2-6; 12 middle bases align to TRBD2. Specimen: PBMCs or T cells enriched from blood (not recorded which). The TCR originated in a woman aged 40 to 50 with acute COVID-19. The CDR3 loop reads CASSPTSGSSGANVLTF. The nucleotide sequence reads as follows: TGTGCCAGCAGTCCGACTAGCGGGAGCTCTGGGGCCAACGTCCTGACTTTC.